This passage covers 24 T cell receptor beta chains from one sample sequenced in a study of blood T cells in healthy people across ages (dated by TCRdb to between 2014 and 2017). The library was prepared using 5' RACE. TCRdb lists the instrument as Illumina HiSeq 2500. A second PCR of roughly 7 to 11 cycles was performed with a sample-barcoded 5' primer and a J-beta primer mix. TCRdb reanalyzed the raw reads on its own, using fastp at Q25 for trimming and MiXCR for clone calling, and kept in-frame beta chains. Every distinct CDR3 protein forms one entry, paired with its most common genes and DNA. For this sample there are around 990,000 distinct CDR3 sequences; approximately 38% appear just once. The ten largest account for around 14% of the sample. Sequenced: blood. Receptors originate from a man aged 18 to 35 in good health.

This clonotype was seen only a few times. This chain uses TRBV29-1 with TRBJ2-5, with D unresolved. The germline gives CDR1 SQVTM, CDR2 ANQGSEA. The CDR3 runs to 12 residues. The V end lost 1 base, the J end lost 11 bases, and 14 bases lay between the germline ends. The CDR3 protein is CSVEGRKDEQYF. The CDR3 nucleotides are TGCAGCGTTGAAGGTCGCAAGGATGAGCAGTACTTC.

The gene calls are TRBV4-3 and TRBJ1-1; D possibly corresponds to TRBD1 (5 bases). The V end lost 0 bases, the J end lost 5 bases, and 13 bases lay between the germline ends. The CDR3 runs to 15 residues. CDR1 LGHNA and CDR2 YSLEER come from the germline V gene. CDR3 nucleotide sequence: TGCGCCAGCAGCCAAGAGCCCCCAGGGCCAACTGAAGCTTTCTTT. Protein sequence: CASSQEPPGPTEAFF.

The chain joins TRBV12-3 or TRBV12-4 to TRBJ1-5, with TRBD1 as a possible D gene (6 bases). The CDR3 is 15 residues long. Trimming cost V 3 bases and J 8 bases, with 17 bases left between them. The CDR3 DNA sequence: TGTGCCAGCAGTTTCCGGACAGACCTCATTGAGCCCCAGCATTTT. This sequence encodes CASSFRTDLIEPQHF.

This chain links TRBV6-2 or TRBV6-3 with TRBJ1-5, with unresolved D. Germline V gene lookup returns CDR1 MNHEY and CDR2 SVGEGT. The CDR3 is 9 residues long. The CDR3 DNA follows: TGTGCAATAGGTCAGCCCCAGCATTTT. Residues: CAIGQPQHF.

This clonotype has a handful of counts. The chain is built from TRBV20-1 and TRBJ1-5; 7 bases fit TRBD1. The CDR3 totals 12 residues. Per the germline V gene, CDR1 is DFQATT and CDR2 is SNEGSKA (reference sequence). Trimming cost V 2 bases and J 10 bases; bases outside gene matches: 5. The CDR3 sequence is CSARTGDTPQHF. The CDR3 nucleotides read TGCAGTGCTAGAACAGGGGACACTCCCCAGCATTTT.

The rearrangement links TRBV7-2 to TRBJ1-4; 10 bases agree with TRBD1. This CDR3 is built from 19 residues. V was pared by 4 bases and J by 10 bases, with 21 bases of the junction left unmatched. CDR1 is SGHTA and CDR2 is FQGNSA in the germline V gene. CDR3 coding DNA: TGTGCCAGCAGCTACAAAATGGCGGACAGGGGGTTTCGGGTTGGAAAACTGTTTTTT. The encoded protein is CASSYKMADRGFRVGKLFF. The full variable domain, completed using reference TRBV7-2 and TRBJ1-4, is GAGVSQSPSNKVTEKGKDVELRCDPISGHTALYWYRQSLGQGLEFLIYFQGNSAPDKSGLPSDRFSAERTGGSVSTLTIQRTQQEDSAVYLCASSYKMADRGFRVGKLFFGSGTQLSVL.

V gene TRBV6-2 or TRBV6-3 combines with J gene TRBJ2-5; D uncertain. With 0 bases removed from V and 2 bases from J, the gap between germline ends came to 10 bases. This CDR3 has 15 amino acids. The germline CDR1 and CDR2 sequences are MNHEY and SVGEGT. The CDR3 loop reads CASSYSGMGQETQYF. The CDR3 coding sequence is TGTGCCAGCAGTTACTCAGGCATGGGTCAAGAGACCCAGTACTTC.

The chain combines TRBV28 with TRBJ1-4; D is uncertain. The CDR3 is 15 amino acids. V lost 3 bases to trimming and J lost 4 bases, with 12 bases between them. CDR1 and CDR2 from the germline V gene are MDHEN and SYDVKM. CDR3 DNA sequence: TGTGCCAGCAGTTTTCTCGAGTCTAATAATGAAAAACTGTTTTTT. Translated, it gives CASSFLESNNEKLFF.

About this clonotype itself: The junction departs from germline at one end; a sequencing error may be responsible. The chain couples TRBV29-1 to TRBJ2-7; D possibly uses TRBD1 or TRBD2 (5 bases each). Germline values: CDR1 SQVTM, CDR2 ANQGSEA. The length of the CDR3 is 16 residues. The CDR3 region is CSAEGRGARDTNEQYF. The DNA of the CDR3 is TGCAGCGCTGAAGGTCGGGGCGCCAGGGATACCAATGAGCAGTACTTC.

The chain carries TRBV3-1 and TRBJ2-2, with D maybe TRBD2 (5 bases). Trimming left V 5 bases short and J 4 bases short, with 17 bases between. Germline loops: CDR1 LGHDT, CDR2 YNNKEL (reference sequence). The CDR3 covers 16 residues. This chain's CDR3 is CASSARGDGGTGELFF. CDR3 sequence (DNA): TGTGCCAGCAGCGCAAGAGGAGATGGAGGCACCGGGGAGCTGTTTTTT. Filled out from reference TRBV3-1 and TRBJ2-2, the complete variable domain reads DTAVSQTPKYLVTQMGNDKSIKCEQNLGHDTMYWYKQDSKKFLKIMFSYNNKELIINETVPNRFSPKSPDKAHLNLHINSLELGDSAVYFCASSARGDGGTGELFFGEGSRLTVL.

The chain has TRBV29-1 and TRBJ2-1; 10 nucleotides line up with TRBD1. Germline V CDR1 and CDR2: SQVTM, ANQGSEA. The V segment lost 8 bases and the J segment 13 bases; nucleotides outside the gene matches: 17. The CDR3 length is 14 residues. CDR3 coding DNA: TGCAGCCTGTGGACAGGGGGAATTGGGGAGACCCAGTTCTTC. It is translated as CSLWTGGIGETQFF.

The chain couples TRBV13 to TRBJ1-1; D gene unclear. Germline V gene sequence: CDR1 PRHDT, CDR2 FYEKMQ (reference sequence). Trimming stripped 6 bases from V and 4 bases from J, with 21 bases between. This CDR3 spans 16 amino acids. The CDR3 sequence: CASRKRMGVWVTEAFF. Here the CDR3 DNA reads TGTGCCAGCAGGAAAAGGATGGGAGTGTGGGTCACTGAAGCTTTCTTT.

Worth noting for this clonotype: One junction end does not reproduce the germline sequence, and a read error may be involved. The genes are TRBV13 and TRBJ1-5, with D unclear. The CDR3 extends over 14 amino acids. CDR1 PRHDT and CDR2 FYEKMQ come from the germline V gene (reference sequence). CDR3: CASSLGGHQQPQHF. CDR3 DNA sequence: TGTGCCAGCAGCCTAGGAGGTCACCAACAGCCCCAGCATTTT.

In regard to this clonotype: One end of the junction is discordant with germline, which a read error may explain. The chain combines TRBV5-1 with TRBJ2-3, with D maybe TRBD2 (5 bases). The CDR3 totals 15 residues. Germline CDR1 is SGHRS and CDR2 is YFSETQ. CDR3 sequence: CASSLGQPSIDTQYF. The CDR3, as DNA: TGCGCCAGCAGCTTGGGGCAGCCTAGCATAGATACGCAGTATTTT.

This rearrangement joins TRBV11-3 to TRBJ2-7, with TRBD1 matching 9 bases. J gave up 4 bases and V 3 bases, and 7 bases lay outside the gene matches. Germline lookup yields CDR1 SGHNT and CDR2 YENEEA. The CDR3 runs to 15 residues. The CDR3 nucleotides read TGTGCCAGCAGCTTCCGATCGGGACAGGGATACGAGCAGTACTTC. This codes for CASSFRSGQGYEQYF. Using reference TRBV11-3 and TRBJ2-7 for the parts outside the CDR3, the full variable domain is EAGVVQSPRYKIIEKKQPVAFWCNPISGHNTLYWYLQNLGQGPELLIRYENEEAVDDSQLPKDRFSAERLKGVDSTLKIQPAELGDSAVYLCASSFRSGQGYEQYFGPGTRLTVT.

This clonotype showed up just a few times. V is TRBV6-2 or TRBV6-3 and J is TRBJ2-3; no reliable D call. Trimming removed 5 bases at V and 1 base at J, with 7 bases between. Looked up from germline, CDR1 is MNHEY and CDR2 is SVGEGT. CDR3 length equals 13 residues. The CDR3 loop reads CASSDDGTDTQYF. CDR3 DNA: TGTGCCAGCAGTGACGACGGCACAGATACGCAGTATTTT.

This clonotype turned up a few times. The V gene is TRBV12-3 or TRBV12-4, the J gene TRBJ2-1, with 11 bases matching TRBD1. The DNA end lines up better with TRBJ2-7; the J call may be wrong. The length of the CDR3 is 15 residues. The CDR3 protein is CASSKGQGAYNEQYF. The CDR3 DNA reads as TGTGCCAGCAGTAAAGGACAGGGGGCCTACAATGAGCAGTACTTC.

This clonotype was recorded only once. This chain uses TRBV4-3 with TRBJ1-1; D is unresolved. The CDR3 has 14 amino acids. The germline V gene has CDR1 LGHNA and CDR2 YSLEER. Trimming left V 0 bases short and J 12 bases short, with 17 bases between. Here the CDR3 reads CASSQDPNRPRTFF. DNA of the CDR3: TGCGCCAGCAGCCAAGATCCAAACCGACCGAGAACTTTCTTT.

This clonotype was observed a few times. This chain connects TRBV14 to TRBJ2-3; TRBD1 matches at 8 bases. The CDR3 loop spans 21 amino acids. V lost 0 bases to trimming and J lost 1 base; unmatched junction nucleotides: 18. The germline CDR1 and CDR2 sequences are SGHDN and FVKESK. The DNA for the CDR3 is TGTGCCAGCAGCCAAGATCGGAGGGGATCTTACCTGGACAGGGGCACAGATACGCAGTATTTT. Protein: CASSQDRRGSYLDRGTDTQYF.

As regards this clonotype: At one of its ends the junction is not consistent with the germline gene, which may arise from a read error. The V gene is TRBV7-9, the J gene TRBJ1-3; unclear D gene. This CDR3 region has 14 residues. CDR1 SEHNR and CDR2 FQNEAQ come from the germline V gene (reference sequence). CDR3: CASTLLVSGNTIYF. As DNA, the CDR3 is TGTGCCAGCACCTTATTAGTATCCGGAAACACCATATATTTT. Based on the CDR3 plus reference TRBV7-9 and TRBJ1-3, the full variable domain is DTGVSQNPRHKITKRGQNVTFRCDPISEHNRLYWYRQTLGQGPEFLTYFQNEAQLEKSRLLSDRFSAERPKGSFSTLEIQRTEQGDSAMYLCASTLLVSGNTIYFGEGSWLTVV.

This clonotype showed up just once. The CDR3 loop reads CSARDRGRRYGYTF. DNA for the CDR3: TGCAGTGCTAGAGATAGGGGCAGGAGATATGGCTACACCTTC. The genes are TRBV20-1 and TRBJ1-2; a possible D gene is TRBD1 (5 bases). This CDR3 has 14 residues. The V end was cut by 0 bases, the J end by 5 bases, with 13 bases between. Germline V gene sequence: CDR1 DFQATT, CDR2 SNEGSKA (reference sequence).

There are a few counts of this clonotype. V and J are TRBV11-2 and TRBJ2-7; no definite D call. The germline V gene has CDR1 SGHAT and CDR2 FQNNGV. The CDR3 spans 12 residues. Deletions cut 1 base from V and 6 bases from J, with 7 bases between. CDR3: CASSLGYSEQYF. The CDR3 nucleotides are TGTGCCAGCAGCTTAGGTTACAGCGAGCAGTACTTC.

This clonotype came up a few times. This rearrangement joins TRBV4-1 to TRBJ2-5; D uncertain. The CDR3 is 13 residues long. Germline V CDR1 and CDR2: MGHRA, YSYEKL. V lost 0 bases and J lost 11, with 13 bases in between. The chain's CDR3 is CASSQDRNNEQYF. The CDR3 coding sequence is TGCGCCAGCAGCCAAGATAGGAACAATGAGCAGTACTTC.

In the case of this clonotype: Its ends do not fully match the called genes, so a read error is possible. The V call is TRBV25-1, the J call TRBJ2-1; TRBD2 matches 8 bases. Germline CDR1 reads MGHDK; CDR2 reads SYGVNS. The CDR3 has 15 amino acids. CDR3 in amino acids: CAGSEYRGGHNEQFF. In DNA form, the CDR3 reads TGTGCCGGCAGTGAATATCGGGGGGGGCACAATGAGCAGTTCTTC.